This note documents a single TCR beta chain sequence. No antigen is known for it. Deletions cut 0 bases from V and 7 bases from J, with 9 bases between. Germline V lookup: CDR1 KGHSH, CDR2 LQKENI. The CDR3 spans 13 residues. TCRdb re-derived calls from the RT-PCR reads in MiXCR, one entry per CDR3 protein. Of about 780,000 distinct CDR3 sequences listed, roughly 20% are singletons. The data belong to a study of response to subunit inactivated influenza vaccine. The study, taken as a whole, reports: After each seasonal influenza vaccination, few new T cells are recruited, the authors suggested.

The chain combines TRBV18 with TRBJ1-1; D remains unclear. Source: PBMCs from blood, taken roughly 5 days after vaccination. The receptor was isolated from a man between 50 and 59 years old who received an inactivated influenza vaccine. CDR3 DNA: TGTGCCAGCTCACCACCGAACGTTTTTGAAGCTTTCTTT. Translating it yields CASSPPNVFEAFF.